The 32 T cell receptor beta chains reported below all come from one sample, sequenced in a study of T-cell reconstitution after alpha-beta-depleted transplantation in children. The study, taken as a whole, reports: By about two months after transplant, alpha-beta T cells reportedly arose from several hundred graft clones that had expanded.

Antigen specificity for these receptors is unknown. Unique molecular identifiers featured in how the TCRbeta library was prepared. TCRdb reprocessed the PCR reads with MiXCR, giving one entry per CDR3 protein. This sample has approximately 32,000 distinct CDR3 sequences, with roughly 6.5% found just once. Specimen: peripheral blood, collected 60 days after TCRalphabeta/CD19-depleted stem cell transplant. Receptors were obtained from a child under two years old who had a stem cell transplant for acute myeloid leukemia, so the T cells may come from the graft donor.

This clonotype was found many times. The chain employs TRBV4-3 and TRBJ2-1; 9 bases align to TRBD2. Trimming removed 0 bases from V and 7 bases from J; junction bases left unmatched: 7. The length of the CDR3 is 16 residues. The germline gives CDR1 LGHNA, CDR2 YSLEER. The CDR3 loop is CASSQERGRALNEQFF. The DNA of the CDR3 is TGCGCCAGCAGCCAAGAGCGCGGGAGGGCCTTGAATGAGCAGTTCTTC.

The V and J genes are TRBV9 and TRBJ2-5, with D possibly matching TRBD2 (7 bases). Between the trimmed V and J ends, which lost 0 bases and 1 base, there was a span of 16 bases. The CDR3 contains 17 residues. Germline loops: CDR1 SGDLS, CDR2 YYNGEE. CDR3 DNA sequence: TGTGCCAGCAGCGTAGGAGGGGGGAGGGCCTCCCAAGAGACCCAGTACTTC. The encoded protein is CASSVGGGRASQETQYF.

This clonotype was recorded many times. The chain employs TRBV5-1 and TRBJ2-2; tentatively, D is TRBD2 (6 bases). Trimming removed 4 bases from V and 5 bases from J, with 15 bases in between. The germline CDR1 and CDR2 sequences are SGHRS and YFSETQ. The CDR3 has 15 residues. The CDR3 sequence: CASSLEGLRTGELFF. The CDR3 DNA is TGCGCCAGCAGCCTGGAAGGACTAAGGACCGGGGAGCTGTTTTTT.

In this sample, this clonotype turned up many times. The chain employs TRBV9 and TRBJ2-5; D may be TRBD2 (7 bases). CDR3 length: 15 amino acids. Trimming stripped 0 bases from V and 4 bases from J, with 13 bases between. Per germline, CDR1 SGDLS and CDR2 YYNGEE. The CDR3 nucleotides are TGTGCCAGCAGCGTAGAGGGGGGGCTCAGAGAGACCCAGTACTTC. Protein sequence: CASSVEGGLRETQYF.

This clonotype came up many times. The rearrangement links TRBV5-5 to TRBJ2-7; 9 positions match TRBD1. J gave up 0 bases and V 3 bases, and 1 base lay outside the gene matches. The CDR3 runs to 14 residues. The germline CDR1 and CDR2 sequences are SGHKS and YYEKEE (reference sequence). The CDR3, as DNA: TGTGCCAGCAGCTGGGGACAGGGCTCCTACGAGCAGTACTTC. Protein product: CASSWGQGSYEQYF.

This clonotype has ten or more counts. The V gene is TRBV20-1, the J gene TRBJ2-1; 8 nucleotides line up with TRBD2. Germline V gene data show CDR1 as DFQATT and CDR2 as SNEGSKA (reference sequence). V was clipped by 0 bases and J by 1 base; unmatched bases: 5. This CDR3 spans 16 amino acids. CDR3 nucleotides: TGCAGTGCTAGAGATTTTCGGGGGGGTTCCTACAATGAGCAGTTCTTC. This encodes CSARDFRGGSYNEQFF.

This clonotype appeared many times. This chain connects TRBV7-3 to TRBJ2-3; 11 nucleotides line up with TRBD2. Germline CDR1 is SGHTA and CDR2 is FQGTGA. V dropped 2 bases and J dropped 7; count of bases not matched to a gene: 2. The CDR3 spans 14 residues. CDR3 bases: TGTGCCAGCAGCTTAGGGACTAGCGGAAATACGCAGTATTTT. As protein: CASSLGTSGNTQYF. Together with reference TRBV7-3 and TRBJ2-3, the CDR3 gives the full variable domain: GAGVSQTPSNKVTEKGKYVELRCDPISGHTALYWYRQSLGQGPEFLIYFQGTGAADDSGLPNDRFFAVRPEGSVSTLKIQRTERGDSAVYLCASSLGTSGNTQYFGPGTRLTVL.

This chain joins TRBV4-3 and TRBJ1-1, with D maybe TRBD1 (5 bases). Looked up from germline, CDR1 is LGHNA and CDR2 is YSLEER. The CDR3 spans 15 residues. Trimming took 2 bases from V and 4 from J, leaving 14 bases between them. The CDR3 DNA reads TGCGCCAGCAGCCAATCTGGGGGTAGAGCCACTGAAGCTTTCTTT. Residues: CASSQSGGRATEAFF.

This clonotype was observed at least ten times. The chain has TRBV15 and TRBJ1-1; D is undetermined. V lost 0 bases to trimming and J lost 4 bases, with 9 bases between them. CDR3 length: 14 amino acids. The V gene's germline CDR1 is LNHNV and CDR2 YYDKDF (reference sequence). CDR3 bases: TGTGCCACCAGCAGAGATATTTTGGTCACTGAAGCTTTCTTT. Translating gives CATSRDILVTEAFF. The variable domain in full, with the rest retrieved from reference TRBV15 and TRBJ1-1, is DAMVIQNPRYQVTQFGKPVTLSCSQTLNHNVMYWYQQKSSQAPKLLFHYYDKDFNNEADTPDNFQSRRPNTSFCFLDIRSPGLGDTAMYLCATSRDILVTEAFFGQGTRLTVV.

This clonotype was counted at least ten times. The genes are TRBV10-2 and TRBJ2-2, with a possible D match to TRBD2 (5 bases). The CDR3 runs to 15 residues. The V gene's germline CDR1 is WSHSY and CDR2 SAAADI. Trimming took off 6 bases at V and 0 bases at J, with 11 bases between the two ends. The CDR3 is CASRLGESNTGELFF. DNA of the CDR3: TGCGCCAGCAGGTTGGGAGAATCGAACACCGGGGAGCTGTTTTTT.

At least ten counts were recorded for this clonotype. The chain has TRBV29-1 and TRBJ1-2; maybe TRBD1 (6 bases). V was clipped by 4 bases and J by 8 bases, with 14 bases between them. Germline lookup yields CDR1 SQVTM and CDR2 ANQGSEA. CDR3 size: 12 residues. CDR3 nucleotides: TGCAGCGTTGTCCAGGGGCATCGGGGCTACACCTTC. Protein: CSVVQGHRGYTF.

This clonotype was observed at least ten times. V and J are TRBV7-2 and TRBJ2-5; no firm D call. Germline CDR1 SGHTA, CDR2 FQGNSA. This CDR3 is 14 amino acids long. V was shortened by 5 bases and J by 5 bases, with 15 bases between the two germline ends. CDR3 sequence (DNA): TGTGCCAGCAGCCCCAGTGGTCGATCGGAGACCCAGTACTTC. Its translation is CASSPSGRSETQYF.

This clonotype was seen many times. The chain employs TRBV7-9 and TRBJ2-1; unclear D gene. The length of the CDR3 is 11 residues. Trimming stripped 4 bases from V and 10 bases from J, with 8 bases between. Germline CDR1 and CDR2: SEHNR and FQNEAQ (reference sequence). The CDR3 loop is CASSWPSEQFF. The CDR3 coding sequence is TGTGCCAGCAGCTGGCCGAGCGAGCAGTTCTTC.

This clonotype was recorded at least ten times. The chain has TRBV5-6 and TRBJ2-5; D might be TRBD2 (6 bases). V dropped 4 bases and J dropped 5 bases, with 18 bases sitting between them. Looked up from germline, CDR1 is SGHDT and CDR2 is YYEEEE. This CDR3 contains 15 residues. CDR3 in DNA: TGTGCCAGCAGCCCGATTAACGGACTAAGGGAGACCCAGTACTTC. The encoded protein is CASSPINGLRETQYF.

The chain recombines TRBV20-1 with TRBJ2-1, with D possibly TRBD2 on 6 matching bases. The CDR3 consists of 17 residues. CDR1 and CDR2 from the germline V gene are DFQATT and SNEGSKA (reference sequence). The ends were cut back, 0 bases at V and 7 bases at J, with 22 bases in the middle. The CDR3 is CSARERKWTTNRNEQFF. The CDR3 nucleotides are TGCAGTGCTAGAGAGAGGAAGTGGACTACCAACCGGAATGAGCAGTTCTTC.

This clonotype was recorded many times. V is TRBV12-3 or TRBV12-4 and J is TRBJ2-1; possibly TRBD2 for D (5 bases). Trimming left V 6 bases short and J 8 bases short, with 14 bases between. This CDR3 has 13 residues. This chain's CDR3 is CASSSLLGDEQFF. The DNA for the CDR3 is TGTGCCAGCAGCTCCCTCCTGGGAGATGAGCAGTTCTTC.

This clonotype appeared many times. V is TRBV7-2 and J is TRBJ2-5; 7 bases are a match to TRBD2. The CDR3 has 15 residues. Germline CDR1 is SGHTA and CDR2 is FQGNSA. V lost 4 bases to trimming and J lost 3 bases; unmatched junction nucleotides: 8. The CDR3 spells CASSSREGAKETQYF. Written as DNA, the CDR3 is TGTGCCAGCAGCTCCAGGGAGGGAGCTAAAGAGACCCAGTACTTC.

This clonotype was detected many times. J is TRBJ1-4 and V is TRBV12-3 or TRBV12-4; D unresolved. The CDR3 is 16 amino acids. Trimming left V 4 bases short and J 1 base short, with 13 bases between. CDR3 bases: TGTGCCAGCAGTTCCGACCGGGGTCAAACTAATGAAAAACTGTTTTTT. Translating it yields CASSSDRGQTNEKLFF.

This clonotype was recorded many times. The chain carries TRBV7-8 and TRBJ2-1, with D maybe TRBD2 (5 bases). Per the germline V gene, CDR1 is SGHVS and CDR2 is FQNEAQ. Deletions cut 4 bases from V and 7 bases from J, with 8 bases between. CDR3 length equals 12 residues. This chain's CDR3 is CASSSPGNEQFF. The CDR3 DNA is TGTGCCAGCAGCTCCCCGGGGAATGAGCAGTTCTTC.

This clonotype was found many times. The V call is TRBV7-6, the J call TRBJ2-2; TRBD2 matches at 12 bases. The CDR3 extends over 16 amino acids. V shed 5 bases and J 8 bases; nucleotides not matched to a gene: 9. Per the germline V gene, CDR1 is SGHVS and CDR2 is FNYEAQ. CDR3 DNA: TGTGCCAGCAGCGGCAGACTAGCGGGGGCTGATGGGGAGCTGTTTTTT. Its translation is CASSGRLAGADGELFF.

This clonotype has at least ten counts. CDR3: CASSQELRPGPNIQYF. The DNA for the CDR3 is TGCGCCAGCAGCCAAGAGTTGCGCCCTGGCCCCAACATTCAGTACTTC. V and J are TRBV4-3 and TRBJ2-4; the D is unclear. The CDR3 runs 16 residues. The germline V gene encodes CDR1 LGHNA and CDR2 YSLEER. Trimming pared 0 bases from V and 7 bases from J, leaving 16 bases between.

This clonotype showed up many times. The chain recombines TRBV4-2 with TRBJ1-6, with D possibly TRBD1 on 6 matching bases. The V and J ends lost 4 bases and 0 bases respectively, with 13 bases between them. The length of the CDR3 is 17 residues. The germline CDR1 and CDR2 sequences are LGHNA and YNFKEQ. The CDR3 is CASSLRGGSSYNSPLHF. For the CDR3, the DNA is TGTGCCAGCAGCCTAAGGGGGGGAAGCTCCTATAATTCACCCCTCCACTTT.

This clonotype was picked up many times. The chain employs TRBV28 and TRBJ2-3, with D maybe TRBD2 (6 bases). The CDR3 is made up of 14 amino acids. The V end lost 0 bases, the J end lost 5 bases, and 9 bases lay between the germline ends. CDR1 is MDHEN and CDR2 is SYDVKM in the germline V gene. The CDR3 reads CASSLWGSGDTQYF. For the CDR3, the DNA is TGTGCCAGCAGTTTATGGGGTAGCGGAGATACGCAGTATTTT.

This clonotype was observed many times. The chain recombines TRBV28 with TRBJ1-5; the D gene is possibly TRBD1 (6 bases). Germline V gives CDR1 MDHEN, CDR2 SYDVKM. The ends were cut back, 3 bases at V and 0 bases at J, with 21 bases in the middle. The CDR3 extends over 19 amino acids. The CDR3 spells CASSFYPGRDTFSNQPQHF. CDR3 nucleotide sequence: TGTGCCAGCAGTTTCTATCCCGGGCGGGACACCTTTAGCAATCAGCCCCAGCATTTT.

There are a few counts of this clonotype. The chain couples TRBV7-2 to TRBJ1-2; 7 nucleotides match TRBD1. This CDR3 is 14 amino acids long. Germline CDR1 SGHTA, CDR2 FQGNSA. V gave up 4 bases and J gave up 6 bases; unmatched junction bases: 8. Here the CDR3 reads CASSSPPTGNGYTF. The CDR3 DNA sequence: TGTGCCAGCAGCTCACCTCCGACAGGGAATGGCTACACCTTC.

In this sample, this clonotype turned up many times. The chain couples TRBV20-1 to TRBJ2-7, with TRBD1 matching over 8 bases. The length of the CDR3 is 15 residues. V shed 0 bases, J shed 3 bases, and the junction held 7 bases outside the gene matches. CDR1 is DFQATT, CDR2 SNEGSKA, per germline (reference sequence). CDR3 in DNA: TGCAGTGCTAGAGACCCGGGACAGGAACTCTACGAGCAGTACTTC. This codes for CSARDPGQELYEQYF.

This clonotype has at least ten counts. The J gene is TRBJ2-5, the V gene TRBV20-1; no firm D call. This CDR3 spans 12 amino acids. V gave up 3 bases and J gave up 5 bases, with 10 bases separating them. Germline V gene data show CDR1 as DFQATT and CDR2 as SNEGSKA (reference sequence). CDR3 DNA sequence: TGCAGTGCTAGGCCAGATAGGGAGACCCAGTACTTC. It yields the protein CSARPDRETQYF.

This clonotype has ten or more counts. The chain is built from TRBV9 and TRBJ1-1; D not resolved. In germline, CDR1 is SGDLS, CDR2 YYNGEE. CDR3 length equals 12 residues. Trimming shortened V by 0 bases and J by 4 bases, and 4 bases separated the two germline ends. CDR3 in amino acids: CASSVGVTEAFF. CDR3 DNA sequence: TGTGCCAGCAGCGTAGGGGTCACTGAAGCTTTCTTT. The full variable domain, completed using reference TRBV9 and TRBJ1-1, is DSGVTQTPKHLITATGQRVTLRCSPRSGDLSVYWYQQSLDQGLQFLIQYYNGEERAKGNILERFSAQQFPDLHSELNLSSLELGDSALYFCASSVGVTEAFFGQGTRLTVV.

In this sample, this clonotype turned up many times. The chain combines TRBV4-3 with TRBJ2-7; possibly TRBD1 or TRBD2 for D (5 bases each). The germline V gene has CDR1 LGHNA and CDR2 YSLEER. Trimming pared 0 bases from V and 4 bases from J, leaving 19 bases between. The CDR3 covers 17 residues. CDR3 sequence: CASSQDTGPGSGYEQYF. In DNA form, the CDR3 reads TGCGCCAGCAGCCAAGATACGGGGCCGGGGTCCGGGTACGAGCAGTACTTC.

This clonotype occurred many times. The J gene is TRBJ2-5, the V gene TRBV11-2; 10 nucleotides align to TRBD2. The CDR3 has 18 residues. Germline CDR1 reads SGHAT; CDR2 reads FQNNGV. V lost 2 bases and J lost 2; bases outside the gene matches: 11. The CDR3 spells CASSLRVAGGLYQETQYF. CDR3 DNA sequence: TGTGCCAGCAGCTTAAGAGTAGCGGGGGGCCTCTATCAAGAGACCCAGTACTTC.

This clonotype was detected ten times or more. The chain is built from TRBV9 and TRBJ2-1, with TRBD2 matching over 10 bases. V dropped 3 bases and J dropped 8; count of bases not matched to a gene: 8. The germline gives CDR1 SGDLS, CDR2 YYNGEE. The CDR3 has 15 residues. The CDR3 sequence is CASSGSGRAPDEQFF. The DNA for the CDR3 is TGTGCCAGCAGCGGCAGCGGGAGGGCCCCTGATGAGCAGTTCTTC.

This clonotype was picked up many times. DNA of the CDR3: TGTGCCGAAATCCCCTTTGACAGCAGCAATACCTACGAGCAGTACTTC. Its translation is CAEIPFDSSNTYEQYF. The rearrangement uses TRBV30 and TRBJ2-7, with TRBD1 as a possible D gene (5 bases). Trimming took off 8 bases at V and 2 bases at J, with 25 bases between the two ends. The germline gives CDR1 GTSNPN, CDR2 SVGIG (reference sequence). The CDR3 extends over 16 amino acids.